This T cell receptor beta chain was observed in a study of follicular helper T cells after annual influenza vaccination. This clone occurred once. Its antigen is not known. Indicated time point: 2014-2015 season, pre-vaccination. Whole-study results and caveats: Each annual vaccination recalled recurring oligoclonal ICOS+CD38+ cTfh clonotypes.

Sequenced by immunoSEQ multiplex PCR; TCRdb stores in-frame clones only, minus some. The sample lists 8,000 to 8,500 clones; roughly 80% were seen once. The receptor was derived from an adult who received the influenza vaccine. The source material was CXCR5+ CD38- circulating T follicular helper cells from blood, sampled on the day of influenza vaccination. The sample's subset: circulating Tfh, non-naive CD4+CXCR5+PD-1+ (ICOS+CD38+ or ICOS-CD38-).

CDR3 coding DNA: TGTGCCAGCAGCCAGACAGGACGTGATTGGGATACGCAGTATTTT. Its protein product is CASSQTGRDWDTQYF. J is TRBJ2-3 and V is TRBV5-5; perhaps TRBD1 as D (6 bases). V lost 4 bases to trimming and J lost 6 bases, with 18 bases between them. Germline CDR1 reads SGHKS; CDR2 reads YYEKEE (reference sequence). The CDR3 has 15 amino acids.